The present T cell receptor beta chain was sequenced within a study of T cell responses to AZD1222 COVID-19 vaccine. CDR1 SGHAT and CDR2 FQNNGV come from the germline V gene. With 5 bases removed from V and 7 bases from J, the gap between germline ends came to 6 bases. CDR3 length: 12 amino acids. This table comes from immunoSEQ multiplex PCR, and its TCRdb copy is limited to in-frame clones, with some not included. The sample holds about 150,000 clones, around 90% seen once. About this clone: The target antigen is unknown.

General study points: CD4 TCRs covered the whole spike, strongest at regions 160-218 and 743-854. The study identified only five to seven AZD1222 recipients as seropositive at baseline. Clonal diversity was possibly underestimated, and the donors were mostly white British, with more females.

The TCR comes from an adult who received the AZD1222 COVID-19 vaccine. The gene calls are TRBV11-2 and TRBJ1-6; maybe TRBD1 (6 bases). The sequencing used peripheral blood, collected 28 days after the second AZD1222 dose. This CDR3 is CASSQGNSPLHF. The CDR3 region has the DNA TGTGCCAGCAGCCAGGGGAATTCACCCCTCCACTTT.